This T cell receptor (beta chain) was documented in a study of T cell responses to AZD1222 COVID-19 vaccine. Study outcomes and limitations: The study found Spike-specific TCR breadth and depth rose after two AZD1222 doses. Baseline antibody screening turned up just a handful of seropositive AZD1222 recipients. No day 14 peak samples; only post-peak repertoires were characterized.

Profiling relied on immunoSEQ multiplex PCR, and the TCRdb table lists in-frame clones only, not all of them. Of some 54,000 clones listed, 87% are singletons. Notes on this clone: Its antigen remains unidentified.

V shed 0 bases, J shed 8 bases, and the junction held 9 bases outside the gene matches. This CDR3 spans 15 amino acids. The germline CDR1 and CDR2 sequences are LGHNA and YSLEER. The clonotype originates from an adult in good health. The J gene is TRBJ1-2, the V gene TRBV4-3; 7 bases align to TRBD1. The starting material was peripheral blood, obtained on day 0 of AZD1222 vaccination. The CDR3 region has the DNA TGCGCCAGCAGCCAAGATAGGAGGACAGGTGTCGGCTACACCTTC. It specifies CASSQDRRTGVGYTF.